This T cell receptor beta chain was captured in a study of blood T cell repertoires in COVID-19. Study at large: Donors in the United States, Italy and Spain gave samples during acute or convalescent COVID-19. From T cells, B-cell-depleted T cells, or PBMCs came the material, which was cDNA or gDNA.

Germline-derived CDR1 and CDR2 are MNHEY and SMNVEV (reference sequence). Losses at the gene ends were 2 bases for V and 4 bases for J; bases not matched to a gene: 10. CDR3 length: 18 residues. Patients from Seattle were sampled longitudinally, starting during active infection. In the study's own analysis: Nucleated cell counts were estimated from reference gene primer amplification. Assay: immunoSEQ multiplex PCR; the TCRdb copy retains only in-frame clones and omits some. D and trimming come from the DNA, and the V and J calls and clone size come from that table. The sample records 210,000 or so clones, around 90% being singletons.

The gene calls are TRBV27 and TRBJ2-3, with 12 bases matching TRBD2. The source is a man in his thirties or forties with COVID-19, enrolled during active disease. Sequencing input: peripheral blood. CDR3 sequence (DNA): TGTGCCAGCAGTTTAAGTCTAGCGGGGGGGCCGTTTGCAGATACGCAGTATTTT. It translates to CASSLSLAGGPFADTQYF.